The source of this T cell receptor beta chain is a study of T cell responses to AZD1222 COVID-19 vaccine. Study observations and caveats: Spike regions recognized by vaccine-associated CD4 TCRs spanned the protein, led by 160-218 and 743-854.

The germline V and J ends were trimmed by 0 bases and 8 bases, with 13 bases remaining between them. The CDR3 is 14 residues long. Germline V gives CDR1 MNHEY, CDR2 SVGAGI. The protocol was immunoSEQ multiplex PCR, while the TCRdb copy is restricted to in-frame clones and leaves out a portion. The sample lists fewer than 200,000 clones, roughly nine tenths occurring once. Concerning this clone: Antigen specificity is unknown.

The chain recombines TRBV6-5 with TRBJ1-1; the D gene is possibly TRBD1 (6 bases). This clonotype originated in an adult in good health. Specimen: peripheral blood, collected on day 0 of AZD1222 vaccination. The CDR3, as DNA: TGTGCCAGCAGTTACTCCTCAGGGGCCGCCGAAGCTTTCTTT. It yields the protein CASSYSSGAAEAFF.